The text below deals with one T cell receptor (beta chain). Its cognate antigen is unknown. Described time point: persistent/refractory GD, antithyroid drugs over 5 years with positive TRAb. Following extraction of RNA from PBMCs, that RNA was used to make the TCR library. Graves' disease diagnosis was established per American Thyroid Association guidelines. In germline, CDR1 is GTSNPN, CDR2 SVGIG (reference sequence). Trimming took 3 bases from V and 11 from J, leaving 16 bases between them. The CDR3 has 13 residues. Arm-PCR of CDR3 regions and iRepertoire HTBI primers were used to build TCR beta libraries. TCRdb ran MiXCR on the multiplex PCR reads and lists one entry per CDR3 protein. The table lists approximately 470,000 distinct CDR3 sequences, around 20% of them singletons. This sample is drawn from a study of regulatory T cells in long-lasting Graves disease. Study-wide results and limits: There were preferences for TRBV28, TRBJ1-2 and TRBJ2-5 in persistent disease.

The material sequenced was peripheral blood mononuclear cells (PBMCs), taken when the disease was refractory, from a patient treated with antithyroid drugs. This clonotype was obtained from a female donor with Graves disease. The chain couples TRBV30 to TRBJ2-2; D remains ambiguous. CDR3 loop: CAWRPEDRSELFF. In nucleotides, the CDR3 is TGTGCCTGGAGGCCAGAAGACCGATCTGAGCTGTTTTTT.